The text below deals with one TCR beta chain. Antigen specificity is unknown. This sample is drawn from a study of vaccination effects on CD4 cells after COVID-19. The wider study: Post-vaccine specimens arrived a median 72 days past the second dose.

Sequencing was performed with immunoSEQ multiplex PCR; in TCRdb, only in-frame clones are kept and a portion is missing. Here the sample spans 70,000 to 85,000 clones, approximately 81% being singletons. Overall study findings and caveats: Clones arising from infection and from vaccination showed marked clonal contraction late after vaccination.

This CDR3 has 13 amino acids. The germline gives CDR1 SGHRS, CDR2 YFSETQ. The V and J ends lost 0 bases and 1 base respectively, with 1 base between them. Antigen-specific CD4+ T cells expanded by the ViraFEST assay with viral peptide pools were then sequenced. Researchers isolated CD4+ T cells once around 11 days of culture had elapsed. Subjects were given two BNT162b2 or mRNA-1273 vaccine doses. Source: CD4+ T cells from PBMCs cultured with HCoV-229E spike peptides, taken after COVID-19 vaccination. V and J are TRBV5-1 and TRBJ2-2; D gene uncertain. The clonotype was recovered from a human donor who received a COVID-19 vaccine. The CDR3 reads CASSLGNTGELFF. The CDR3 DNA is TGCGCCAGCAGCTTGGGGAACACCGGGGAGCTGTTTTTT. Filled out from reference TRBV5-1 and TRBJ2-2, the complete variable domain reads KAGVTQTPRYLIKTRGQQVTLSCSPISGHRSVSWYQQTPGQGLQFLFEYFSETQRNKGNFPGRFSGRQFSNSRSEMNVSTLELGDSALYLCASSLGNTGELFFGEGSRLTVL.